Listed here are 11 T cell receptor beta chains from one sample, sequenced in a study of blood T cells in healthy people across ages (dated by TCRdb to between 2014 and 2017). To prepare the library, 5' RACE was applied. Sequencing used an Illumina HiSeq 2500. The second PCR ran for roughly 7 to 11 cycles and used a J-beta primer mix along with a sample-barcoded 5' primer. TCRdb itself trimmed the public reads at Q25 with fastp, ran MiXCR and retained productive beta chains. One record per CDR3 amino acid sequence lists the most common genes and DNA. This sample holds about 640,000 distinct CDR3 sequences; 25% to 30% were observed only once. Of the sample, more than 15% falls within the top ten clones. Sample: blood. These receptors were taken from a woman of 80 years or more in good health.

This clonotype was observed a single time. The rearrangement uses TRBV12-3 or TRBV12-4 and TRBJ1-2; D may be TRBD1 (5 bases). Trimming pared 5 bases from V and 6 bases from J, leaving 13 bases between. CDR3 length: 13 residues. In DNA form, the CDR3 reads TGTGCCAGCAGTCCAGGGCGGGGGGATGGCTACACCTTC. This codes for CASSPGRGDGYTF.

This clonotype was counted a few times. Mismatch with germline at one junction end may stem from a read error. This chain links TRBV5-1 with TRBJ1-4; no firm D call. CDR1 is SGHRS and CDR2 is YFSETQ in the germline V gene. This CDR3 is 16 amino acids long. DNA of the CDR3: TGCGCCAGCAGCCTATCACGGAGCGTTCCCAATGAAAAACGGTTTTTT. Translating it yields CASSLSRSVPNEKRFF.

This clonotype was recorded a few times. This CDR3 reads CAVERVGYTF. In DNA form, the CDR3 reads TGTGCCGTAGAGCGGGTTGGCTACACCTTC. The chain is built from TRBV28 and TRBJ1-2; D call uncertain. Trimming cost V 11 bases and J 7 bases, with 11 bases left between them. Germline V gene data show CDR1 as MDHEN and CDR2 as SYDVKM. The CDR3 length is 10 residues.

V gene TRBV7-9 combines with J gene TRBJ2-2; TRBD1 matches at 7 bases. The CDR3 is 16 amino acids. Germline CDR1 is SEHNR and CDR2 is FQNEAQ (reference sequence). Trimming at V came to 5 bases and at J to 7 bases, leaving 13 bases not matched to a gene. CDR3 sequence: CASSPDRADISGELFF. CDR3 bases: TGTGCCAGCAGCCCCGACAGGGCGGATATAAGCGGGGAGCTGTTTTTT.

In this sample, this clonotype turned up many times. The J gene is TRBJ1-5, the V gene TRBV20-1; no clear D. Germline CDR1 DFQATT, CDR2 SNEGSKA (reference sequence). The CDR3 totals 15 residues. V lost 1 base and J lost 0, with 10 bases in between. The CDR3 sequence is CSARVAEDSNQPQHF. For the CDR3, the DNA is TGCAGTGCTAGAGTGGCTGAAGATAGCAATCAGCCCCAGCATTTT.

This clonotype was seen a few times. This may be a read error, as it is one base from a much larger clone. The rearrangement joins TRBV5-1 to TRBJ1-1; a weak D match, TRBD1 (6 bases). Germline-derived CDR1 and CDR2 are SGHRS and YFSETQ. The CDR3 loop spans 16 amino acids. Trimming cost V 0 bases and J 1 base, with 13 bases left between them. CDR3 residues: CASSLVTGMENTEAFF. The CDR3, as DNA: TGCGCCAGCAGCTTGGTAACAGGGATGGAGAACACTGAAGCTTTCTTT.

As for this clonotype: It may be a read error: a sequence one base away is much more abundant. The V gene is TRBV20-1, the J gene TRBJ2-7; D possibly corresponds to TRBD2 (6 bases). The CDR3 loop spans 15 amino acids. The V gene's germline CDR1 is DFQATT and CDR2 SNEGSKA (reference sequence). As DNA, the CDR3 is TGCAGTGCTAGACAAGGCATTGTAGCGGTCCACGAGCGGTACTTC. Translated: CSARQGIVAVHERYF.

This clonotype has more than one count but fewer than ten. This clone may be a read error of a much larger clone one base away. The chain recombines TRBV5-1 with TRBJ2-5; D is possibly TRBD1 (6 bases). The DNA end is a closer match to TRBJ2-7, so the J assignment may be wrong. From germline, CDR1 is SGHRS and CDR2 YFSETQ. CDR3 size: 14 residues. The CDR3 protein is CVSSWGSGAHEQYF. In nucleotides, the CDR3 is TGCGTCAGCAGCTGGGGGTCAGGGGCCCACGAGCAGTACTTC.

This clonotype was seen more than once but under ten times. The gene calls are TRBV5-6 and TRBJ1-1; TRBD1 is a possible D gene (5 bases). This CDR3 region has 13 residues. The germline gives CDR1 SGHDT, CDR2 YYEEEE. Trimming took 0 bases from V and 7 from J, leaving 10 bases between them. DNA for the CDR3: TGTGCCAGCAGCTTGGGGGAAAGGGGTGAAGCTTTCTTT. Translated, it gives CASSLGERGEAFF. The full variable domain, its missing parts supplied by reference TRBV5-6 and TRBJ1-1, is DAGVTQSPTHLIKTRGQQVTLRCSPKSGHDTVSWYQQALGQGPQFIFQYYEEEERQRGNFPDRFSGHQFPNYSSELNVNALLLGDSALYLCASSLGERGEAFFGQGTRLTVV.

This clonotype showed up just a few times. The chain uses TRBV5-1 and TRBJ2-2; TRBD2 agrees at 8 bases. With V trimmed by 3 bases and J by 5 bases, 12 bases remained unmatched. Germline V gene sequence: CDR1 SGHRS, CDR2 YFSETQ. The CDR3 consists of 17 residues. CDR3 amino acids: CASSSLSGAIQTGELFF. CDR3 nucleotide sequence: TGCGCCAGCAGCTCCCTTAGCGGGGCCATACAAACCGGGGAGCTGTTTTTT.

The table lists this clonotype with many counts. For the CDR3, the DNA is TGTGCCAGCTCAACCGGACAGAAGGAAAAACTGTTTTTT. Amino acids: CASSTGQKEKLFF. The chain joins TRBV18 to TRBJ1-4, with a weak D call TRBD1 (6 bases). Between the trimmed V and J ends, which lost 5 bases and 8 bases, there was a span of 12 bases. This CDR3 has 13 amino acids. CDR1 is KGHSH and CDR2 is LQKENI in the germline V gene.